This T cell receptor beta chain was sequenced during a study of shared clonotypes between healthy human individuals. Assay: immunoSEQ multiplex PCR; the TCRdb copy retains only in-frame clones and omits some. Counted here are under 600,000 clones, about 96% occurring once; the ten biggest clones make up 0.064%. With V trimmed by 1 base and J by 9 bases, 5 bases remained unmatched. CDR3 size: 14 residues. Per germline, CDR1 SNHLY and CDR2 FYNNEI. From CD4+ cells came CD45RA+ naive and CD45RA-negative memory subsets. The sample comprised naive CD4+ T cells sorted from blood. The subset here: CD45RA+ positively selected. This TCR was sampled from a woman aged 25-40 years in good health. The chain carries TRBV2 and TRBJ2-3; 9 bases align to TRBD2. The CDR3: CASSEGSGRMTQYF. As DNA, the CDR3 is TGTGCCAGCAGTGAAGGGAGCGGGAGGATGACGCAGTATTTT.